This passage covers 20 T cell receptor beta chains from one sample sequenced in a study of T-cell memory formation after mild COVID-19. TCRdb passed the 5' RACE reads through MiXCR, listing each CDR3 protein once. The sample holds 50,000 or so distinct CDR3 sequences, roughly a quarter seen once. Specimen: PBMCs or a T cell subset sorted from them (not recorded which). The receptors come from a man younger than 30 who had mild COVID-19 (a few samples of this study predate the infection). Cell type and time point are not known.

This chain connects TRBV5-6 to TRBJ2-1; D gene ambiguous. Trimming stripped 3 bases from V and 6 bases from J, with 4 bases between. The length of the CDR3 is 11 residues. Germline lookup yields CDR1 SGHDT and CDR2 YYEEEE. The CDR3 loop is CASSSSNEQFF. Written as DNA, the CDR3 is TGTGCCAGCAGCTCTTCCAATGAGCAGTTCTTC.

V gene TRBV28 combines with J gene TRBJ2-7; D not resolved. The length of the CDR3 is 14 residues. The V gene's germline CDR1 is MDHEN and CDR2 SYDVKM. Trimming cost V 5 bases and J 5 bases, with 16 bases left between them. DNA of the CDR3: TGTGCCAGCAGTCACCCAGGAAGGGCCCACGAGCAGTACGTC. It encodes CASSHPGRAHEQYV.

This clonotype has a handful of counts. This rearrangement joins TRBV27 to TRBJ2-5, with 9 bases identical to TRBD2. J was trimmed by 5 bases and V by 3 bases; bases with no gene match: 7. Germline V gene data show CDR1 as MNHEY and CDR2 as SMNVEV (reference sequence). This CDR3 contains 15 residues. The CDR3 DNA reads as TGTGCCAGCAGTTTGGGTAGCGGGGGTCTGGAGACCCAGTACTTC. Residues: CASSLGSGGLETQYF.

The J gene is TRBJ1-2, the V gene TRBV7-9; 8 nucleotides line up with TRBD1. Germline V gives CDR1 SEHNR, CDR2 FQNEAQ (reference sequence). The CDR3 sequence is 15 residues long. The J segment lost 5 bases and the V segment lost 5 bases, leaving 10 bases of the junction unmatched. CDR3 nucleotide sequence: TGTGCCAGCAGCCACCCTCAGGGGGCAGGGTATGGCTACACCTTC. Translated: CASSHPQGAGYGYTF.

The rearrangement joins TRBV4-3 to TRBJ1-6; possibly TRBD1 for D (5 bases). Germline CDR1 reads LGHNA; CDR2 reads YSLEER. The V end was cut by 3 bases, the J end by 8 bases, with 23 bases between. CDR3 length equals 18 residues. Written as DNA, the CDR3 is TGCGCCAGCAGCCAGTCCCGACGGCTGGGACTTTGGGATTCACCCCTCCACTTT. It yields the protein CASSQSRRLGLWDSPLHF.

The chain has TRBV4-1 and TRBJ2-3; no reliable D call. Per germline, CDR1 MGHRA and CDR2 YSYEKL. V dropped 0 bases and J dropped 0 bases, with 7 bases sitting between them. This CDR3 contains 15 residues. The CDR3 spells CASSQESGSTDTQYF. In nucleotides, the CDR3 is TGCGCCAGCAGCCAAGAATCCGGCAGCACAGATACGCAGTATTTT.

A few counts support this clonotype. The chain has TRBV20-1 and TRBJ2-7, with D perhaps TRBD2 (6 bases). Germline V CDR1 and CDR2: DFQATT, SNEGSKA (reference sequence). The CDR3 is made up of 12 amino acids. The V gene lost 0 bases and the J gene lost 6 bases, with 9 bases spanning the gap. The DNA of the CDR3 is TGCAGTGCTAGAGATGTCGGGGGCGAGCAGTACTTC. Translated, it gives CSARDVGGEQYF.

This clonotype was detected a few times. The chain joins TRBV12-3 or TRBV12-4 to TRBJ1-1, with TRBD1 identical over 7 bases. The CDR3 totals 15 residues. Losses at the gene ends were 3 bases for V and 4 bases for J; bases not matched to a gene: 8. CDR3 bases: TGTGCCAGCAGTTTCCCAGGGGGAACGGTCACTGAAGCTTTCTTT. Translating gives CASSFPGGTVTEAFF.

This CDR3 reads CASSPRQGSYSNQPQHF. CDR3 in DNA: TGTGCCAGCAGTCCACGACAGGGGTCATATAGCAATCAGCCCCAGCATTTT. The V and J genes are TRBV6-5 and TRBJ1-5, with 8 bases identical to TRBD1. The germline CDR1 and CDR2 sequences are MNHEY and SVGAGI. CDR3 length equals 17 residues. The trim removed 5 bases at V and 0 bases at J, leaving 9 bases unmatched.

This clonotype came up a few times. This sequence joins TRBV3-1 and TRBJ2-7; no reliable D call. The CDR3 is 14 amino acids. CDR1 and CDR2 from the germline V gene are LGHDT and YNNKEL (reference sequence). Trimming took 4 bases from V and 2 from J, leaving 12 bases between them. In DNA, the CDR3 is TGTGCCAGCAGCCGGCGAGTCCCACCCTACGAGCAGTACTTC. This sequence encodes CASSRRVPPYEQYF.

This chain links TRBV12-3 or TRBV12-4 with TRBJ2-2; D uncertain. The germline V and J ends were trimmed by 6 bases and 7 bases, with 3 bases remaining between them. CDR3 length: 10 residues. This CDR3 reads CASRHGELFF. The CDR3 bases are TGTGCCAGCAGGCACGGGGAGCTGTTTTTT.

In its sample, this clonotype was seen a few times. The chain joins TRBV4-3 to TRBJ2-1; the D gene is possibly TRBD1 (5 bases). The CDR3 length is 17 residues. Trimming cost V 4 bases and J 5 bases, with 21 bases left between them. Germline values: CDR1 LGHNA, CDR2 YSLEER. The CDR3 nucleotides are TGCGCCAGCAGCCCAGGAGTCCCCGCGGACAAGAACAATGAGCAGTTCTTC. Its protein product is CASSPGVPADKNNEQFF.

The CDR3 spells CASSPKSGTGSGYTF. In nucleotides, the CDR3 is TGCGCCAGCAGTCCCAAGTCCGGGACAGGGTCCGGCTACACCTTC. The genes are TRBV23-1 and TRBJ1-2; 9 nucleotides agree with TRBD1. TRBV23-1 is an ORF for which the function is uncertain. CDR3 length: 15 amino acids. Trimming removed 4 bases from V and 8 bases from J; junction bases left unmatched: 11.

The chain employs TRBV5-1 and TRBJ1-2, with 8 nucleotides matching TRBD1. With V trimmed by 0 bases and J by 4 bases, 8 bases remained unmatched. Germline V lookup: CDR1 SGHRS, CDR2 YFSETQ. The CDR3 loop spans 16 amino acids. CDR3 DNA sequence: TGCGCCAGCAGCTTGGCCGACAGGGGAGTTATCTATGGCTACACCTTC. Translating gives CASSLADRGVIYGYTF.

This sequence joins TRBV20-1 and TRBJ2-7; 11 nucleotides line up with TRBD2. The trim removed 5 bases at V and 3 bases at J, leaving 9 bases unmatched. Per germline, CDR1 DFQATT and CDR2 SNEGSKA (reference sequence). CDR3 length equals 15 residues. The CDR3 region has the DNA TGCAGTGCTGGGCTAGCGGGGGGCCTCTTCTACGAGCAGTACGTC. Amino acid sequence: CSAGLAGGLFYEQYV.

This clonotype was picked up a small number of times. The chain employs TRBV4-3 and TRBJ2-2; D is undetermined. CDR1 and CDR2 (germline): LGHNA, YSLEER. The CDR3 runs to 13 residues. V lost 0 bases and J lost 5, with 4 bases in between. Here the CDR3 reads CASSQDVTGELFF. The CDR3, as DNA: TGCGCCAGCAGCCAAGATGTTACCGGGGAGCTGTTTTTT.

The chain carries TRBV6-6 and TRBJ2-5; D is uncertain. CDR3 length equals 10 residues. Germline V gene sequence: CDR1 MNHNY, CDR2 SVGAGI (reference sequence). Deletions cut 8 bases from V and 5 bases from J, with 6 bases between. The chain's CDR3 is CASGWETQYF. CDR3 sequence (DNA): TGTGCCAGCGGGTGGGAGACCCAGTACTTC.

V and J are TRBV5-4 and TRBJ2-7; D not certain. Looked up from germline, CDR1 is SGHNT and CDR2 is YYREEE (reference sequence). Trimming shortened V by 5 bases and J by 4 bases, and 10 bases separated the two germline ends. The CDR3 is 12 amino acids. CDR3 protein: CASRRRVYEQYV. The CDR3 region has the DNA TGTGCCAGCAGGCGCCGGGTTTACGAGCAGTACGTC.

The chain employs TRBV6-5 and TRBJ1-1, with D unclear. This CDR3 spans 13 amino acids. Per germline, CDR1 MNHEY and CDR2 SVGAGI. Trimming removed 2 bases from V and 2 bases from J, with 6 bases in between. CDR3 sequence: CASSYADNTEAFF. Written as DNA, the CDR3 is TGTGCCAGCAGTTACGCCGATAACACTGAAGCTTTCTTT.

This clonotype was observed a handful of times. The CDR3 reads CASSSDRPSDTQYF. The CDR3 coding sequence is TGTGCCAGCAGTTCGGACAGGCCGAGTGATACGCAGTATTTT. V gene TRBV12-3 or TRBV12-4 combines with J gene TRBJ2-3; 7 bases map to TRBD1. This CDR3 contains 14 residues. V lost 4 bases and J lost 6; bases outside the gene matches: 7.